These 5 T cell receptor beta chains were sequenced from one sample in a study of T-cell reconstitution after alpha-beta-depleted transplantation in children. It was with unique molecular identifiers that the TCRbeta library was prepared. TCRdb reprocessed the PCR reads via MiXCR and lists one record per CDR3 protein. The data show hundreds of thousands of distinct CDR3 sequences, around a tenth seen once. Sequencing was performed on PBMCs, taken before TCRalphabeta/CD19-depleted stem cell transplant. These receptors all come from a boy younger than two with acute myeloid leukemia, due to receive a stem cell transplant.

This clonotype was observed at least ten times. The chain carries TRBV10-3 and TRBJ2-5; TRBD1 agrees at 9 bases. This CDR3 is built from 13 residues. Germline lookup yields CDR1 ENHRY and CDR2 SYGVKD. The ends lost 6 bases at V and 3 bases at J; junction bases unmatched: 2. The DNA of the CDR3 is TGTGCCATCAGGGACAGGGGAAAAGAGACCCAGTACTTC. Translating gives CAIRDRGKETQYF.

The chain is built from TRBV4-1 and TRBJ2-1; TRBD1 matches 9 bases. The CDR3 runs to 15 residues. Germline-derived CDR1 and CDR2 are MGHRA and YSYEKL. The trim removed 5 bases at V and 5 bases at J, leaving 7 bases unmatched. The chain's CDR3 is CASSGDRVMDNEQFF. The DNA for the CDR3 is TGCGCCAGCAGCGGGGACAGGGTCATGGACAATGAGCAGTTCTTC.

This clonotype was seen at least ten times. The chain uses TRBV12-3 or TRBV12-4 and TRBJ2-5; perhaps TRBD2 as D (5 bases). V was cut by 3 bases and J by 4 bases, with 6 bases left in between. The CDR3 contains 12 residues. CDR3 protein: CASSFAGETQYF. The CDR3 bases are TGTGCCAGCAGTTTTGCGGGAGAGACCCAGTACTTC.

This clonotype showed up just a few times. J is TRBJ1-6 and V is TRBV7-2; D not certain. There are 12 residues in the CDR3. The V end lost 2 bases, the J end lost 11 bases, and 7 bases lay between the germline ends. Germline lookup yields CDR1 SGHTA and CDR2 FQGNSA. The CDR3 sequence is CASSLSEPPLHF. The CDR3 DNA reads as TGTGCCAGCAGCTTATCCGAGCCACCCCTCCACTTT.

This clonotype was picked up many times. The V gene is TRBV4-2, the J gene TRBJ2-7, with TRBD2 identical over 9 bases. Germline V CDR1 and CDR2: LGHNA, YNFKEQ. The CDR3 has 16 residues. V shed 2 bases, J shed 2 bases, and the junction held 7 bases outside the gene matches. The CDR3 DNA reads TGTGCCAGCAGCCAACCCGGGGTAGCGGGGGCCTACGAGCAGTACTTC. It specifies CASSQPGVAGAYEQYF.